This entry features one T cell receptor beta chain sequence. Trimming shortened V by 2 bases and J by 0 bases, and 11 bases separated the two germline ends. The CDR3 runs 16 residues. CDR1 is ENHRY and CDR2 is SYGVKD in the germline V gene. The entry originates in a study of neoadjuvant anti-PD-1 for oral cavity cancer. Patients had HPV-negative, locally advanced oral cavity squamous cell carcinoma. Sequencing was performed with immunoSEQ multiplex PCR; in TCRdb, only in-frame clones are kept and a portion is missing. Of under 85,000 clones listed, approximately 84% were seen once; the top ten hold 2.5% to 3.5%.

Sample: PBMCs, taken before nivolumab (anti-PD-1) treatment. The TCR was taken from a person aged 35-79 years with oral cavity squamous cell carcinoma. V is TRBV10-3 and J is TRBJ2-1, with no clear D. The CDR3 DNA reads TGTGCCATCAGTGAGAAAGGTGGAAGCTCCTACAATGAGCAGTTCTTC. This translates into CAISEKGGSSYNEQFF.